One T cell receptor (beta chain) is described in this entry. The antigen is not known. This entry is derived from a study of T cells expressing NK-cell markers. As for the study in general: Underlying the TCR beta repertoires were sorted CD3+CD56+NKG2C+, CD3+CD56+NKG2C- and CD3+CD56-NKG2C+ T cells. The sequencing cohort of eight donors included seven HCMV-seropositive individuals and one seronegative individual.

From the 5' RACE reads, TCRdb lists one entry per CDR3 protein and no DNA. Recorded here are 120,000 to 150,000 distinct CDR3 sequences; the top ten clones represent 12%. The study, taken as a whole, reports: More than 5 donors showed dominant NKG2C+ clonotypes comprising about 1.0-8% of their CD8+ T cells.

The CDR3 extends over 15 amino acids. The V gene's germline CDR1 is LGHDT and CDR2 YNNKEL (reference sequence). The V gene is TRBV3-1, the J gene TRBJ2-2. The sequenced sample was blood T cells: a sorted CD56 or NKG2C T cell subset, CD4+ or CD8+ T cells, or bulk PBMC T cells (not recorded which). The source of this sequence is a man between 18 and 35 years old in good health. The CDR3 loop is CASSPPFYGDGELFF.